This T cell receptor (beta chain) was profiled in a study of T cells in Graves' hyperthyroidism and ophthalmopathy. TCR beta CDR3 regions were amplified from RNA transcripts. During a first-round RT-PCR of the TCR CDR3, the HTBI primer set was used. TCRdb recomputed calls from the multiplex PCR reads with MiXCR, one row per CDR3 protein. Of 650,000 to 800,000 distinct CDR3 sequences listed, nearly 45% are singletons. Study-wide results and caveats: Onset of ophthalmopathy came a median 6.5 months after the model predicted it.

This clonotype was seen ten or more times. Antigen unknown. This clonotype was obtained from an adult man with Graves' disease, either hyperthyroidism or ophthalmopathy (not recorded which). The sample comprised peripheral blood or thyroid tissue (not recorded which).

The CDR3 here is CASSLLSGQQETQYF. CDR3 DNA: TGTGCCAGCAGCTTACTCTCTGGACAGCAAGAGACCCAGTACTTC. The chain couples TRBV7-8 to TRBJ2-5, with D perhaps TRBD1 (6 bases). Trimming removed 2 bases from V and 2 bases from J, with 12 bases in between. CDR3 length equals 15 residues. Germline-derived CDR1 and CDR2 are SGHVS and FQNEAQ.